The text below deals with one T cell receptor beta chain. The antigen remains undetermined. The CDR3 runs to 12 residues. Germline CDR1 and CDR2: MDHEN and SYDVKM. V dropped 5 bases and J dropped 8; count of bases not matched to a gene: 4. These data are taken from a study of cytomegalovirus exposure and HLA in healthy donors. Primers for the PCR totalled 60 Vbeta and 13 Jbeta. Sequencing was performed with immunoSEQ multiplex PCR; in TCRdb, only in-frame clones are kept and a portion is missing. The sample has around 220,000 clones, 65% to 90% seen once; the top ten hold 1.4%. Overall study results and limits: Later on, an analysis tied under 20,000 TCR beta sequences to HLA alleles at 0.05 false discovery rate. A later analysis linked a missense variant in DCLRE1C to the trimming of TCR beta V and J genes. By HLA locus, TCR association rates varied in a later analysis, with DRB1 showing the most and HLA-C the fewest.

The chain joins TRBV28 to TRBJ1-2, with 8 bases matching TRBD1. This clonotype was sampled from a girl aged 5-17 years in good health and CMV-seronegative. The material sequenced was PBMCs. The CDR3 nucleotides are TGTGCCAGCAGTCCCCGGGACAGGGGCTACACCTTC. It encodes CASSPRDRGYTF.